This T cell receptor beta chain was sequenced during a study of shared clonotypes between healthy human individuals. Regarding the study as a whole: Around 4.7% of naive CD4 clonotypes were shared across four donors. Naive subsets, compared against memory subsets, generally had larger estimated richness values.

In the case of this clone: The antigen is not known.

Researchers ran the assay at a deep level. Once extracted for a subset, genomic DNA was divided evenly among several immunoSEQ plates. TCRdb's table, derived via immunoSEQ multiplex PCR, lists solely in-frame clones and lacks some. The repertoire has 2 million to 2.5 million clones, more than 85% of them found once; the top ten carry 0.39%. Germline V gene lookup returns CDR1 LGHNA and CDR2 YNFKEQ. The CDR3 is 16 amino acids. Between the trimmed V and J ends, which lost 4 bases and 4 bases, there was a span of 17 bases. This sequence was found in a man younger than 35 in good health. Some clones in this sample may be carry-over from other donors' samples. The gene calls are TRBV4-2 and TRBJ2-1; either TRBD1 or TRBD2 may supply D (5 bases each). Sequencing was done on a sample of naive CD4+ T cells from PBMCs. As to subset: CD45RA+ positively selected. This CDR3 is CASSRETARAYNEQFF. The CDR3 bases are TGTGCCAGCAGCCGAGAGACAGCGAGGGCATACAATGAGCAGTTCTTC.